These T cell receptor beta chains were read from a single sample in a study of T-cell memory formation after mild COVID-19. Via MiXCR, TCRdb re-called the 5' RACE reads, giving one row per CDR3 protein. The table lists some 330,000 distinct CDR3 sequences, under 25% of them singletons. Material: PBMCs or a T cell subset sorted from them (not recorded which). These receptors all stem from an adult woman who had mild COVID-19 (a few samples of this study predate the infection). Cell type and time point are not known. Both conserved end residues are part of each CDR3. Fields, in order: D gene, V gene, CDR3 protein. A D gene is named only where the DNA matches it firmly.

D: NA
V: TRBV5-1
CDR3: CASREGGSYNEQFF

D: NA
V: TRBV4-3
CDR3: CASSQVGGTEQFF

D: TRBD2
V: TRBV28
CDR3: CASSQLAGLSYEQYF

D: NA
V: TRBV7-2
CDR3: CASSTRDQKYF

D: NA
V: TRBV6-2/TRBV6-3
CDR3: CASSYPNSGEETQYF

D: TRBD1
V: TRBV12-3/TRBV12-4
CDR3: CASSPTGGGQETQYF

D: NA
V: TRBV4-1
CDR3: CASSQLTRGREGYTF

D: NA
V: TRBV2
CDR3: CASSERRKETQYF

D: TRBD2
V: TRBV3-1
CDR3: CASSPNPKREPTYEQYF

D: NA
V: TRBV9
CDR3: CASSVDYAGELFF

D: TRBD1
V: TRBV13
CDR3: CASSLEGWGQATDTQYF

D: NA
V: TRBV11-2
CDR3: CASSYHTDTQYF

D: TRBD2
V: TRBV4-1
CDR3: CASRPTAGGSPDTQYF

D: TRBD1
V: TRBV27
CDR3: CASRSGQGHYGYTF

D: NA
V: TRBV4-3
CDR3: CASSQEGNSNQPQHF

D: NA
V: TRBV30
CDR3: CAWSVELFYGYTF

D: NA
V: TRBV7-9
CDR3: CASSLVEGQGNNQPQHF

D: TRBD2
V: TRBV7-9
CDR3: CASSLELPAGGYEQYF

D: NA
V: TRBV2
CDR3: CASSESRQTTYEQYF

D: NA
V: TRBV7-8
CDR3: CASSLDSLNQPQHF

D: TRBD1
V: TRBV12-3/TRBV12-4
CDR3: CASVRDSDYNEQFF

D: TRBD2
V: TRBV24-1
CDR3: CATSDGTSGRYEQYF

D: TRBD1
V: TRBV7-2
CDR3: CASSPGTGLYEQYF

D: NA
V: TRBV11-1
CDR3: CASSQFPGLREKLFF